This is a list of T cell receptor beta chains from one sample in a study of cytomegalovirus exposure and HLA in healthy donors. Sequencing used immunoSEQ multiplex PCR; TCRdb keeps in-frame clones, though not all of them. The sample holds over 95,000 clones, roughly three quarters seen once. The specimen sequenced was PBMCs. These receptor sequences come from a woman in her thirties or forties in good health and CMV-seropositive. CDR3s include the opening cysteine and the closing phenylalanine or tryptophan. A D gene is named only where the DNA matches it firmly. Rows may omit the clone size; those that give it use once, few, many or a size class.

TRBV7-9,TRBJ1-1,.,.,CSSSLDLVNTEAFF,TGTTCCAGCAGCTTAGACTTAGTGAACACTGAAGCTTTCTTT
TRBV5-4,TRBJ1-2,TRBD1,.,CASSQDRDGSYTF,TGTGCCAGCAGTCAGGACAGGGATGGGAGCTACACCTTC
TRBV7-9,TRBJ2-3,TRBD2,.,CASSWGGDTQYF,TGTGCCAGCAGCTGGGGGGGGGATACGCAGTATTTT
TRBV5-6,TRBJ1-2,.,.,CASSLGQVFYGYTF,TGTGCCAGCAGCTTGGGACAGGTGTTCTATGGCTACACCTTC
TRBV5-1,TRBJ2-7,.,.,CASSLDGTPLSEQYF,TGCGCCAGCAGCTTGGACGGGACACCCCTTTCCGAGCAGTACTTC
TRBV30,TRBJ1-6,TRBD1,few,CAWRYRGDNSPLHF,TGTGCCTGGAGGTACAGGGGAGATAATTCACCCCTCCACTTT
TRBV28,TRBJ1-2,.,.,CASSETGIYGYTF,TGTGCCAGCAGCGAGACTGGTATCTATGGCTACACCTTC
TRBV30,TRBJ1-5,TRBD1,few,CAWSGQGVQPQHF,TGTGCCTGGAGCGGACAGGGGGTTCAGCCCCAGCATTTT
TRBV6-5,TRBJ1-4,.,once,CASSYTGGEKLFF,TGTGCCAGCAGCTACACGGGGGGGGAAAAACTGTTTTTT
TRBV7-2,TRBJ2-2,TRBD1,.,CASSVGQEAGELFF,TGTGCCAGCAGCGTAGGACAGGAGGCCGGGGAGCTGTTTTTT
TRBV6-5,TRBJ2-7,TRBD2,.,CASSYGTSGTYEQYF,TGTGCCAGCAGTTACGGGACTAGCGGGACCTACGAGCAGTACTTC
TRBV25-1,TRBJ1-1,TRBD1,.,CASLSGQGAIGAFF,TGTGCCAGCCTCTCCGGACAGGGGGCCATAGGAGCTTTCTTT
TRBV7-2,TRBJ2-1,.,.,CASSSPSGHLPQFF,TGTGCCAGCAGCTCACCCAGCGGGCACCTCCCGCAGTTCTTC
TRBV6-5,TRBJ1-6,.,.,CASSSRLQGPLHF,TGTGCCAGCAGCTCCAGGCTTCAGGGCCCCCTCCACTTT
TRBV9,TRBJ1-6,.,.,CASSNRGRENSPLHF,TGTGCCAGCAGCAACCGCGGGAGGGAGAATTCACCCCTCCACTTT
TRBV2,TRBJ1-1,TRBD1,.,CASSERQGGAEAFF,TGTGCCAGCAGTGAACGACAGGGTGGCGCCGAAGCTTTCTTT
TRBV5-1,TRBJ2-3,TRBD2,.,CASTPGAGGQGDTQYF,TGCGCCAGCACCCCGGGGGCGGGGGGGCAGGGAGATACGCAGTATTTT
TRBV5-6,TRBJ1-6,.,once,CASSRQADRSPLHF,TGTGCCAGCAGCCGACAGGCGGATAGATCACCCCTCCACTTT
TRBV4-1,TRBJ2-1,TRBD1,few,CASSSRTGAYNEQFF,TGCGCCAGCAGCTCTCGGACAGGGGCCTACAATGAGCAGTTCTTC
TRBV5-4,TRBJ2-1,.,.,CASSYSMSNEQFF,TGTGCCAGCAGTTACTCGATGTCGAACGAGCAGTTCTTC
TRBV19,TRBJ1-6,.,.,CASSTEDSYNSPLHF,TGTGCCAGTAGTACCGAAGACAGCTATAATTCACCCCTCCACTTT
TRBV7-8,TRBJ2-5,TRBD2,.,CASSLSAGETQYF,TGTGCCAGCAGCTTATCAGCGGGGGAGACCCAGTACTTC
TRBV19,TRBJ2-2,TRBD1,.,CASSTDRGFTGELFF,TGTGCCAGTAGTACAGACAGGGGGTTCACCGGGGAGCTGTTTTTT
TRBV11-3,TRBJ2-2,TRBD1,.,CASSPRGGKTGELFF,TGTGCCAGCAGCCCTAGAGGGGGCAAAACCGGGGAGCTGTTTTTT
TRBV19,TRBJ1-2,TRBD1,.,CASNQGAYYGYTF,TGTGCCAGTAATCAGGGGGCGTATTATGGCTACACCTTC
TRBV25-1,TRBJ1-1,.,.,CASINGGDTEAFF,TGTGCCAGCATAAATGGGGGGGACACTGAAGCTTTCTTT
TRBV30,TRBJ1-6,.,.,CAWSTWEKYSPLHF,TGTGCCTGGAGTACGTGGGAGAAATATTCACCCCTCCACTTT
TRBV10-3,TRBJ1-5,TRBD1,.,CAISERTGGGQPQHF,TGTGCCATCAGTGAGCGTACAGGGGGCGGACAGCCCCAGCATTTT
TRBV6-1,TRBJ1-1,.,once,CASSENGGTEAFF,TGTGCCAGCAGTGAGAACGGGGGAACTGAAGCTTTCTTT
TRBV5-8,TRBJ2-5,TRBD1,.,CASSYSQGVGETQYF,TGTGCCAGCAGCTACTCACAGGGGGTCGGGGAGACCCAGTACTTC
TRBV10-3,TRBJ2-1,TRBD2,.,CAISRLPSGGASSYNEQFF,TGTGCCATCAGCCGTTTACCTAGCGGGGGGGCCAGCTCCTACAATGAGCAGTTCTTC
TRBV5-6,TRBJ1-2,.,.,CASSLVFRGDGYTF,TGTGCCAGCAGCTTGGTGTTTCGGGGAGATGGCTACACCTTC
TRBV9,TRBJ2-3,TRBD1,.,CASSLQGGLGDTQYF,TGTGCCAGCAGCTTACAAGGGGGCTTGGGAGATACGCAGTATTTT
TRBV28,TRBJ1-2,.,.,CASSFSVYGYTF,TGTGCCAGCAGTTTCTCGGTATATGGCTACACCTTC
TRBV18,TRBJ1-2,.,.,CASQGSITNYGYTF,TGTGCCAGCCAAGGGAGCATCACTAACTATGGCTACACCTTC
TRBV5-4,TRBJ2-5,.,.,CASRLTGERTQYF,TGTGCCAGCAGGTTGACGGGGGAGAGGACCCAGTACTTC
TRBV9,TRBJ2-7,TRBD2,.,CASSAGTSFSVKYF,TGTGCCAGCAGCGCCGGGACTAGCTTCTCAGTTAAGTACTTC
TRBV7-8,TRBJ1-3,.,few,CASSRHGDTIYF,TGTGCCAGCAGCCGCCACGGAGACACCATATATTTT
TRBV15,TRBJ2-5,.,.,CATSREWGGAETQYF,TGTGCCACCAGCAGAGAATGGGGGGGGGCAGAGACCCAGTACTTC
TRBV30,TRBJ2-1,TRBD2,.,CAWSVRLAGEQFF,TGTGCCTGGAGTGTTAGGCTAGCGGGGGAGCAGTTCTTC
TRBV7-9,TRBJ1-3,.,few,CASSPGGTIYF,TGTGCCAGCAGTCCCGGGGGAACCATATATTTT
TRBV5-1,TRBJ1-2,TRBD1,.,CASSALARGTAENYGYTF,TGCGCCAGCAGCGCCCTGGCGAGAGGGACAGCCGAGAACTATGGCTACACCTTC